The 27 T cell receptor beta chains in this list originate from one sample, sequenced in a study of molecular identifiers for immune sequencing clone quantification. TCRdb re-called the PCR reads with MiXCR, one entry per CDR3 protein. The sample carries about 640,000 distinct CDR3 sequences, about 20% recorded once. Specimen: naive CD8+ T cells from blood, with Jurkat cell RNA spiked in. Specified subset: FACS-sorted CD8+CD4-CCR7+CD45RA+ naive T cells. These receptors all stem from a human donor in good health. Some libraries in this study had Jurkat cell RNA spiked in.

This clonotype has at least ten counts. The chain joins TRBV2 to TRBJ1-5, with D unresolved. This CDR3 spans 13 amino acids. V was shortened by 7 bases and J by 0 bases, with 7 bases between the two germline ends. CDR1 SNHLY and CDR2 FYNNEI come from the germline V gene. The CDR3 reads CASTKNSNQPQHF. The CDR3, as DNA: TGTGCCAGCACCAAGAATAGCAATCAGCCCCAGCATTTT.

This clonotype was observed a handful of times. V is TRBV19 and J is TRBJ1-5; 7 bases align to TRBD1. J gave up 7 bases and V 0 bases, and 6 bases lay outside the gene matches. The CDR3 runs 15 residues. CDR1 LNHDA and CDR2 SQIVND come from the germline V gene (reference sequence). The CDR3 region has the DNA TGTGCCAGTAGTATAGATCCCAGGGGGGTCCAGCCCCAGCATTTT. As protein: CASSIDPRGVQPQHF.

In the case of this clonotype: The junction departs from the called germline gene at one end, perhaps through a read error. V and J are TRBV7-2 and TRBJ2-7, with no clear D. CDR3 length: 13 amino acids. Per germline, CDR1 SGHTA and CDR2 FQGNSA. The CDR3 region is CASSPAVPYGQYF. The CDR3 DNA follows: TGTGCCAGCAGCCCCGCTGTCCCCTACGGGCAGTACTTC.

This clonotype was detected ten times or more. The rearrangement links TRBV20-1 to TRBJ1-1, with 9 bases identical to TRBD1. V shed 6 bases and J 4 bases; nucleotides not matched to a gene: 6. CDR1 and CDR2 (germline): DFQATT, SNEGSKA (reference sequence). This CDR3 has 13 residues. The CDR3 nucleotides are TGCAGTGCCGACCCGGGACAGGGCACTGAAGCTTTCTTT. Protein: CSADPGQGTEAFF.

This clonotype was found a few times. J is TRBJ2-1 and V is TRBV27; the D is unclear. Germline V gene data show CDR1 as MNHEY and CDR2 as SMNVEV (reference sequence). V lost 3 bases and J 10 bases, leaving 13 bases between the germline ends. CDR3 length: 13 amino acids. CDR3 in DNA: TGTGCCAGCAGTTTCGTCTGGGGATCCGAGCAGTTCTTC. Translated, it gives CASSFVWGSEQFF.

The chain combines TRBV2 with TRBJ1-4; D remains unclear. Trimming took off 4 bases at V and 5 bases at J, with 20 bases between the two ends. The CDR3 sequence is 17 residues long. From germline, CDR1 is SNHLY and CDR2 FYNNEI. CDR3 loop: CASSVRQEVSVNEKLFF. CDR3 nucleotide sequence: TGTGCCAGCAGTGTTCGGCAGGAAGTCTCAGTCAATGAAAAACTGTTTTTT.

As regards this clonotype: This may be a read error, as it is one base from a much larger clone. The chain carries TRBV24-1 and TRBJ2-2, with no clear D. Trimming removed 6 bases at V and 4 bases at J, with 8 bases between. Per germline, CDR1 KGHDR and CDR2 SFDVKD. The CDR3 totals 13 residues. Written as DNA, the CDR3 is TGTGCCACCAGTAATTGGACCACCGGGGAGCTGTTTTTT. Encoded protein: CATSNWTTGELFF.

The rearrangement joins TRBV6-6 to TRBJ2-7; D might be TRBD1 (5 bases). Trimming cost V 5 bases and J 0 bases, with 11 bases left between them. CDR1 is MNHNY and CDR2 is SVGAGI in the germline V gene (reference sequence). This CDR3 is built from 14 residues. The CDR3 DNA reads TGTGCCAGCAGTAAACAGGAAACCTCCTACGAGCAGTACTTC. Translation gives CASSKQETSYEQYF.

This clonotype was detected many times. V is TRBV7-2 and J is TRBJ2-3, with a possible D match to TRBD2 (6 bases). CDR3 size: 14 residues. V lost 3 bases and J 6 bases, leaving 13 bases between the germline ends. Germline V gives CDR1 SGHTA, CDR2 FQGNSA. In nucleotides, the CDR3 is TGTGCCAGCAGCTTTGCGGGGCCCGGTGATACGCAGTATTTT. Its protein is CASSFAGPGDTQYF.

This clonotype was recorded many times. The chain uses TRBV6-5 and TRBJ2-7; 7 bases agree with TRBD1. V trimming: 4 bases; J trimming: 0 bases; junction bases outside the gene matches: 9. The CDR3 has 16 amino acids. CDR1 is MNHEY, CDR2 SVGAGI, per germline. The CDR3 nucleotides read TGTGCCAGCAGTTCGACAGGGTACTCAAACTCCTACGAGCAGTACTTC. Amino acid sequence: CASSSTGYSNSYEQYF.

Turning to this clonotype: A much larger clone differs from this one at a single base, so this may be a read error. V is TRBV5-1 and J is TRBJ2-5, with D possibly matching TRBD1 (6 bases). V was trimmed by 1 base and J by 4 bases, leaving 11 bases between them. CDR3 length: 14 amino acids. CDR1 is SGHRS, CDR2 YFSETQ, per germline. The CDR3 is CASSLRTVRETQYF. The CDR3 bases are TGCGCCAGCAGCTTGAGGACAGTACGAGAGACCCAGTACTTC.

The V call is TRBV2, the J call TRBJ2-1; D remains unclear. This CDR3 spans 19 amino acids. Trimming stripped 2 bases from V and 0 bases from J, with 20 bases between. Germline V CDR1 and CDR2: SNHLY, FYNNEI. CDR3 region: CASSESIVWQIGSYNEQFF. In DNA form, the CDR3 reads TGTGCCAGCAGTGAATCTATAGTGTGGCAGATTGGCTCCTACAATGAGCAGTTCTTC.

This clonotype was observed at least ten times. J is TRBJ2-7 and V is TRBV4-3; 9 bases match TRBD2. Germline CDR1 is LGHNA and CDR2 is YSLEER. The trim removed 0 bases at V and 3 bases at J, leaving 6 bases unmatched. CDR3 length equals 16 residues. The CDR3 bases are TGCGCCAGCAGCCAAGATAGGGCTAGCGGGGACTACGAGCAGTACTTC. Amino acid sequence: CASSQDRASGDYEQYF.

This clonotype has a count of ten or more. This chain connects TRBV27 to TRBJ2-7; the match to TRBD1 covers 9 bases. The CDR3 sequence is 15 residues long. Germline CDR1 is MNHEY and CDR2 is SMNVEV (reference sequence). The V segment lost 0 bases and the J segment 4 bases; nucleotides outside the gene matches: 4. The CDR3 region has the DNA TGTGCCAGCAGTTTATCTGGGACAGGGTCGTACGAGCAGTACTTC. This codes for CASSLSGTGSYEQYF.

The chain combines TRBV2 with TRBJ2-7, with TRBD1 matching over 11 bases. V shed 10 bases and J 3 bases; nucleotides not matched to a gene: 5. Per the germline V gene, CDR1 is SNHLY and CDR2 is FYNNEI. CDR3 length: 13 residues. The CDR3, as DNA: TGTGCCACCCGGACAGGGGGCAACTACGAGCAGTACTTC. This gives the protein CATRTGGNYEQYF.

The J gene is TRBJ1-2, the V gene TRBV4-1; D not certain. The CDR3 consists of 13 residues. The germline gives CDR1 MGHRA, CDR2 YSYEKL. The V end lost 2 bases, the J end lost 4 bases, and 8 bases lay between the germline ends. CDR3 sequence reads: CASSQTVVYGYTF. Written as DNA, the CDR3 is TGCGCCAGCAGCCAAACAGTCGTCTATGGCTACACCTTC.

This clonotype was observed many times. The CDR3 here is CASRGRLAGGADTQYF. CDR3 DNA: TGTGCCAGCCGAGGGAGACTAGCGGGGGGAGCAGATACGCAGTATTTT. The V and J genes are TRBV12-3 or TRBV12-4 and TRBJ2-3, with 13 nucleotides matching TRBD2. The V gene end was trimmed by 8 bases and the J gene end by 4 bases; junction bases not matched to a gene: 9. This CDR3 has 16 residues.

There are a few counts of this clonotype. The rearrangement joins TRBV20-1 to TRBJ2-2, with D perhaps matching TRBD2 (5 bases). Trimming cost V 2 bases and J 0 bases, with 7 bases left between them. Germline V CDR1 and CDR2: DFQATT, SNEGSKA (reference sequence). The CDR3 has 14 amino acids. CDR3 DNA sequence: TGCAGTGCTAGATCGGGGTCGAACACCGGGGAGCTGTTTTTT. Its protein is CSARSGSNTGELFF.

This clonotype has just a few counts. V usage is TRBV27 and J usage is TRBJ2-7; weak D call: TRBD2 (5 bases). V lost 8 bases and J 1 base, leaving 18 bases between the germline ends. The CDR3 covers 15 residues. Germline CDR1 is MNHEY and CDR2 is SMNVEV (reference sequence). The CDR3 DNA reads as TGTGCCAGCGGATACTCGGCAGGCGGGTCCTACGAGCAGTACTTC. It specifies CASGYSAGGSYEQYF.

There are a few counts of this clonotype. One end of the junction fails to match germline, which may point to a read error. The rearrangement uses TRBV19 and TRBJ2-3, with 7 bases matching TRBD1. The CDR3 contains 15 residues. The germline V gene has CDR1 LNHDA and CDR2 SQIVND (reference sequence). The CDR3 protein is CASSIKGASTDAQYF. DNA of the CDR3: TGTGCCAGTAGTATTAAGGGGGCTAGCACAGATGCGCAGTATTTT. Looking up the rest from reference TRBV19 and TRBJ2-3 gives the full variable domain: DGGITQSPKYLFRKEGQNVTLSCEQNLNHDAMYWYRQDPGQGLRLIYYSQIVNDFQKGDIAEGYSVSREKKESFPLTVTSAQKNPTAFYLCASSIKGASTDAQYFGPGTRLTVL.

The chain joins TRBV6-5 to TRBJ2-6; TRBD1 is a possible D gene (5 bases). V lost 2 bases to trimming and J lost 1 base, with 9 bases between them. Germline assignment: CDR1 MNHEY and CDR2 SVGAGI. The CDR3 is 16 amino acids. For the CDR3, the DNA is TGTGCCAGCAGTTACGGGGCCATTTCTGGGGCCAACGTCCTGACTTTC. It yields the protein CASSYGAISGANVLTF.

There are many counts of this clonotype. The chain carries TRBV9 and TRBJ2-2, with 10 positions matching TRBD1. CDR1 is SGDLS, CDR2 YYNGEE, per germline. This CDR3 comprises 16 residues. V was pared by 2 bases and J by 2 bases, with 3 bases of the junction left unmatched. CDR3 in amino acids: CASSVGDRGNTGELFF. The CDR3, as DNA: TGTGCCAGCAGCGTTGGGGACAGGGGCAACACCGGGGAGCTGTTTTTT. The full variable domain, with the rest looked up from reference TRBV9 and TRBJ2-2, is DSGVTQTPKHLITATGQRVTLRCSPRSGDLSVYWYQQSLDQGLQFLIQYYNGEERAKGNILERFSAQQFPDLHSELNLSSLELGDSALYFCASSVGDRGNTGELFFGEGSRLTVL.

This clonotype was observed at least ten times. This chain connects TRBV5-6 to TRBJ2-1; 8 bases line up with TRBD2. The CDR3 sequence is 14 residues long. J gave up 9 bases and V 2 bases, and 7 bases lay outside the gene matches. Germline V gene sequence: CDR1 SGHDT, CDR2 YYEEEE. In DNA, the CDR3 is TGTGCCAGCAGCTTAAGAGCGGGAGCGGGTGAGCAGTTCTTC. Residues: CASSLRAGAGEQFF.

This clonotype has a count of ten or more. The CDR3 reads CASSIDGGSNEQYF. CDR3 nucleotide sequence: TGTGCCAGTAGTATAGACGGGGGAAGCAACGAGCAGTACTTC. The J gene is TRBJ2-7, the V gene TRBV19; TRBD2 might be the D (6 bases). The V end was cut by 0 bases, the J end by 5 bases, with 11 bases between. The CDR3 has 14 residues. Germline V gene sequence: CDR1 LNHDA, CDR2 SQIVND (reference sequence).

This clonotype was found many times. The chain combines TRBV20-1 with TRBJ2-5; perhaps TRBD2 as D (6 bases). This CDR3 is built from 13 residues. Per germline, CDR1 DFQATT and CDR2 SNEGSKA (reference sequence). Trimming cost V 3 bases and J 5 bases, with 13 bases left between them. This CDR3 reads CSARPSVFETQYF. CDR3 sequence (DNA): TGCAGTGCTAGGCCTAGCGTGTTCGAGACCCAGTACTTC.

The rearrangement joins TRBV7-3 to TRBJ2-5; no clear D gene. CDR3 length equals 14 residues. Germline V CDR1 and CDR2: SGHTA, FQGTGA. V was cut by 0 bases and J by 3 bases, with 8 bases left in between. CDR3 bases: TGTGCCAGCAGCTTAACGGGGTGGAAAGAGACCCAGTACTTC. Translation gives CASSLTGWKETQYF. The full variable domain, its missing parts supplied by reference TRBV7-3 and TRBJ2-5, is GAGVSQTPSNKVTEKGKYVELRCDPISGHTALYWYRQSLGQGPEFLIYFQGTGAADDSGLPNDRFFAVRPEGSVSTLKIQRTERGDSAVYLCASSLTGWKETQYFGPGTRLLVL.

In its sample, this clonotype was seen many times. The V gene is TRBV27, the J gene TRBJ2-7; either TRBD1 or TRBD2 may fit D (6 bases each). CDR1 is MNHEY, CDR2 SMNVEV, per germline (reference sequence). The CDR3 is 14 residues long. V dropped 2 bases and J dropped 4 bases, with 12 bases sitting between them. CDR3 protein: CASSLAEGGYEQYF. CDR3 DNA sequence: TGTGCCAGCAGTTTAGCGGAAGGGGGGTACGAGCAGTACTTC.